The present entry profiles one T cell receptor (beta chain) with its context. Mismatch repair deficiency was confirmed in all patients, by PCR or immunohistochemistry. CDR3 length: 13 residues. CDR1 and CDR2 from the germline V gene are LGHNT and FRNRAP. V was pared by 6 bases and J by 7 bases, with 15 bases between. Profiling relied on immunoSEQ multiplex PCR, and the TCRdb table lists in-frame clones only, not all of them. The profile covers some 45,000 clones, with 70% to 85% appearing a single time and about 3.5% taken by the ten largest. This entry is derived from a study of PD-1 blockade in mismatch repair-deficient tumors.

The source of this sequence is an adult with mismatch repair-deficient cancer. The genes are TRBV12-5 and TRBJ1-1; D might be TRBD1 (5 bases). Sequenced here: PBMCs, sampled before pembrolizumab treatment. CDR3 sequence (DNA): TGTGCTAGTGGAGCCCAGGGTTTCGGTGAAGCTTTCTTT. Its protein product is CASGAQGFGEAFF.